This entry describes one T cell receptor beta chain. Its antigen is not known. Controls came from buffy coats of healthy blood donors. Sequencing was at survey level. Generated by immunoSEQ multiplex PCR, the TCRdb table keeps only in-frame clones and is missing some. This sample carries fewer than 35,000 clones, approximately 75% of them seen once, and the ten largest clones take roughly 3.2%. V lost 5 bases and J lost 4, with 18 bases in between. There are 16 residues in the CDR3. Germline lookup yields CDR1 LNHDA and CDR2 SQIVND (reference sequence). This sample was included in a study of STAT5B mutations in CD4+ large granular lymphocyte leukemia. The study's findings and limits: Main leukemic clonotypes were patient-specific, but roughly 26% appeared at low frequency elsewhere. 8/27 top patient clones versus 2/35 control clones were TRBV06-family.

This rearrangement joins TRBV19 to TRBJ1-5; maybe TRBD1 (5 bases). The clonotype was recovered from a human donor in good health. Sequenced input: CD4+ T cells from blood buffy coats. This CDR3 reads CASSPRRGDTNQPQHF. Written as DNA, the CDR3 is TGTGCCAGTAGTCCCCGCCGAGGGGATACTAATCAGCCCCAGCATTTT.